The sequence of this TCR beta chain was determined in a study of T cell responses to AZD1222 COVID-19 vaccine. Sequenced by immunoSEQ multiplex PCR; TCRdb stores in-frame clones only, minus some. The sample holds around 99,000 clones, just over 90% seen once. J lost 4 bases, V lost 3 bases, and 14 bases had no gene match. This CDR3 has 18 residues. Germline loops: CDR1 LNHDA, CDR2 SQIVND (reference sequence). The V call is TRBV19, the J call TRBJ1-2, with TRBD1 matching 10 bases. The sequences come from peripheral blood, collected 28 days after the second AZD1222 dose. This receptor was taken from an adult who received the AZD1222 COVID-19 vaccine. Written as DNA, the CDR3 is TGTGCCAGTAGTATCGGGGGCCTTCCGGGACAGGGGCCCTATGGCTACACCTTC. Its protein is CASSIGGLPGQGPYGYTF.